Shown below are 28 T cell receptor beta chains from a single sample sequenced in a study of technical replicates of blood from a handful of donors. Produced via immunoSEQ multiplex PCR; TCRdb's table is partial and in-frame only. The profile covers under 95,000 clones, with about 95% appearing a single time and roughly 0.25% taken by the ten largest. The sequenced sample consisted of T cells isolated from PBMCs. The receptor set was obtained from a human donor in good health.

The chain links TRBV27 to TRBJ2-5, with D possibly matching TRBD1 (6 bases). CDR1 and CDR2 from the germline V gene are MNHEY and SMNVEV (reference sequence). Trimming cost V 6 bases and J 5 bases, with 13 bases left between them. This CDR3 spans 13 amino acids. This CDR3 reads CASREGGRETQYF. The CDR3 nucleotides read TGTGCCAGCAGGGAAGGGGGTCGGGAGACCCAGTACTTC.

The rearrangement uses TRBV27 and TRBJ1-4; 11 nucleotides line up with TRBD1. The CDR3 is made up of 14 amino acids. V shed 5 bases, J shed 13 bases, and the junction held 9 bases outside the gene matches. Germline V CDR1 and CDR2: MNHEY, SMNVEV (reference sequence). The CDR3 sequence: CASSTRTGGAVLFF. The CDR3 region has the DNA TGTGCCAGCAGTACCCGGACAGGGGGCGCGGTACTGTTTTTT.

This chain links TRBV25-1 with TRBJ1-1; the match to TRBD1 covers 7 bases. This CDR3 spans 14 amino acids. In germline, CDR1 is MGHDK, CDR2 SYGVNS. The V and J ends lost 7 bases and 0 bases, in that order; junction bases with no gene match: 5. CDR3 residues: CASTPTGLNTEAFF. The CDR3 bases are TGTGCCAGCACCCCGACAGGGTTGAACACTGAAGCTTTCTTT. The full variable domain, rest sourced from reference TRBV25-1 and TRBJ1-1, is EADIYQTPRYLVIGTGKKITLECSQTMGHDKMYWYQQDPGMELHLIHYSYGVNSTEKGDLSSESTVSRIRTEHFPLTLESARPSHTSQYLCASTPTGLNTEAFFGQGTRLTVV.

This clone occurred a few times. The genes are TRBV25-1 and TRBJ1-1; D gene ambiguous. With 1 base removed from V and 8 bases from J, the gap between germline ends came to 5 bases. The germline V gene has CDR1 MGHDK and CDR2 SYGVNS. CDR3 size: 11 residues. CDR3 bases: TGTGCCAGCAGTGAATTTATGGAAGCTTTCTTT. This sequence encodes CASSEFMEAFF. The variable domain in full, completed from reference TRBV25-1 and TRBJ1-1, reads EADIYQTPRYLVIGTGKKITLECSQTMGHDKMYWYQQDPGMELHLIHYSYGVNSTEKGDLSSESTVSRIRTEHFPLTLESARPSHTSQYLCASSEFMEAFFGQGTRLTVV.

This clone has only one observation. The chain employs TRBV29-1 and TRBJ2-7; tentatively, D is TRBD2 (5 bases). Germline lookup yields CDR1 SQVTM and CDR2 ANQGSEA. The CDR3 has 17 amino acids. V lost 0 bases, J lost 4 bases, and 22 bases lay in between. The CDR3 DNA is TGCAGCGTTGAAGATAGGTTCGGAGGAACGCCGAGTTACGAGCAGTACTTC. This gives the protein CSVEDRFGGTPSYEQYF.

This clone has a handful of counts. This rearrangement joins TRBV30 to TRBJ1-1; a weak D match, TRBD1 (5 bases). Germline loops: CDR1 GTSNPN, CDR2 SVGIG (reference sequence). The CDR3 is made up of 15 amino acids. V lost 2 bases, J lost 5 bases, and 18 bases lay in between. The CDR3 loop is CAWSLRDFFVTEAFF. Written as DNA, the CDR3 is TGTGCCTGGAGTCTCCGGGACTTTTTCGTAACTGAAGCTTTCTTT.

V usage is TRBV27 and J usage is TRBJ2-7, with D perhaps TRBD1 (5 bases). Deletions cut 6 bases from V and 5 bases from J, with 17 bases between. CDR1 and CDR2 from the germline V gene are MNHEY and SMNVEV (reference sequence). The CDR3 is 14 residues long. The CDR3 nucleotides are TGTGCCAGCAGATCCCCCCAGGGTGGCGACGAGCAGTACTTC. Translation gives CASRSPQGGDEQYF.

V and J are TRBV6-5 and TRBJ2-5, with a tentative D call TRBD2 (5 bases). The length of the CDR3 is 14 residues. Per germline, CDR1 MNHEY and CDR2 SVGAGI. V dropped 4 bases and J dropped 2 bases, with 11 bases sitting between them. Written as DNA, the CDR3 is TGTGCCAGCAGTTTCGAGGGAATTCAAGAGACCCAGTACTTC. Protein product: CASSFEGIQETQYF.

This clone was seen only a few times. The rearrangement links TRBV7-9 to TRBJ1-1; no firm D call. The CDR3 spans 12 residues. Per the germline V gene, CDR1 is SEHNR and CDR2 is FQNEAQ (reference sequence). V lost 8 bases, J lost 3 bases, and 10 bases lay in between. In nucleotides, the CDR3 is TGTGCCAGCCGGGTGGTGGACACTGAAGCTTTCTTT. Residues: CASRVVDTEAFF.

The chain employs TRBV11-3 and TRBJ1-1, with TRBD1 as a possible D gene (6 bases). Germline V lookup: CDR1 SGHNT, CDR2 YENEEA. Trimming removed 0 bases from V and 4 bases from J, with 9 bases in between. This CDR3 spans 14 amino acids. The CDR3, as DNA: TGTGCCAGCAGCTTAGAGGCAGGGGCCACTGAAGCTTTCTTT. Its protein is CASSLEAGATEAFF.

The chain carries TRBV5-4 and TRBJ2-7; 7 nucleotides line up with TRBD2. J lost 2 bases, V lost 3 bases, and 17 bases had no gene match. Germline-derived CDR1 and CDR2 are SGHNT and YYREEE (reference sequence). The CDR3 extends over 18 amino acids. CDR3 protein: CASSSQGGGRGIPYEQYF. DNA for the CDR3: TGTGCCAGCAGCTCCCAAGGCGGCGGGAGAGGAATCCCCTACGAGCAGTACTTC.

This clone is a singleton in its sample. Other DNA sequences from this sample encode an identical CDR3 as well. The chain employs TRBV5-4 and TRBJ2-1, with D tentatively TRBD2 (5 bases). Germline V gene lookup returns CDR1 SGHNT and CDR2 YYREEE (reference sequence). The CDR3 sequence is 14 residues long. Trimming pared 0 bases from V and 3 bases from J, leaving 7 bases between. The CDR3 region is CASSLAGDYNEQFF. The DNA of the CDR3 is TGTGCCAGCAGCTTGGCCGGGGACTACAATGAGCAGTTCTTC.

V gene TRBV27 combines with J gene TRBJ2-7, with 8 bases that match TRBD2. V was pared by 4 bases and J by 5 bases, with 4 bases of the junction left unmatched. CDR1 and CDR2 from the germline V gene are MNHEY and SMNVEV (reference sequence). CDR3 length: 13 residues. The CDR3 DNA reads as TGTGCCAGCAGTTATGGGACTAGTAACGAGCAGTACTTC. Its translation is CASSYGTSNEQYF.

This clone was detected only a few times. This chain connects TRBV6-1 to TRBJ2-7; D is possibly TRBD2 (7 bases). The CDR3 extends over 13 amino acids. Germline V gene sequence: CDR1 MNHNS, CDR2 SASEGT. Trimming cost V 5 bases and J 2 bases, with 10 bases left between them. The CDR3, as DNA: TGTGCCAGCAGTCCCGGGGGGCCCTACGAGCAGTACTTC. Encoded protein: CASSPGGPYEQYF.

This clone came up once. V usage is TRBV9 and J usage is TRBJ1-1; the D is unclear. V dropped 1 base and J dropped 7 bases, with 17 bases sitting between them. CDR1 is SGDLS, CDR2 YYNGEE, per germline. The CDR3 length is 15 residues. The CDR3 loop is CASSVRSQALDEAFF. In DNA, the CDR3 is TGTGCCAGCAGCGTAAGGTCGCAGGCTTTAGATGAAGCTTTCTTT.

The CDR3 DNA reads TGTGCCAGCAGTTTATCAGGACACTATGTCCACGAGCAGTACTTC. This codes for CASSLSGHYVHEQYF. The V gene is TRBV27, the J gene TRBJ2-7; D is perhaps TRBD1 (5 bases). The V end lost 0 bases, the J end lost 5 bases, and 14 bases lay between the germline ends. This CDR3 has 15 amino acids. Germline V lookup: CDR1 MNHEY, CDR2 SMNVEV (reference sequence).

This CDR3 is CASREGGLNQPQHF. Written as DNA, the CDR3 is TGTGCCAGCAGGGAGGGGGGGCTCAATCAGCCCCAGCATTTT. The chain uses TRBV28 and TRBJ1-5; D perhaps matches TRBD1 (6 bases). Trimming cost V 6 bases and J 3 bases, with 12 bases left between them. The CDR3 covers 14 residues. CDR1 and CDR2 from the germline V gene are MDHEN and SYDVKM.

This chain joins TRBV25-1 and TRBJ1-1; D gene uncertain. This CDR3 region has 14 residues. Between the trimmed V and J ends, which lost 5 bases and 1 base, there was a span of 11 bases. Germline-derived CDR1 and CDR2 are MGHDK and SYGVNS. CDR3 nucleotides: TGTGCCAGCAGTTCCCTAGAGGGGAACACTGAAGCTTTCTTT. Translation: CASSSLEGNTEAFF.

The gene calls are TRBV19 and TRBJ2-3, with TRBD2 matching 15 bases. With V trimmed by 10 bases and J by 3 bases, 17 bases remained unmatched. CDR3 length: 19 amino acids. The germline V gene has CDR1 LNHDA and CDR2 SQIVND (reference sequence). The CDR3 sequence is CATLGVGLAGGPYTDTQYF. Here the CDR3 DNA reads TGTGCCACCCTAGGAGTTGGACTAGCGGGAGGGCCGTATACAGATACGCAGTATTTT.

On this clone itself: The junction and the germline gene differ at one end; a read error may be behind it. The V gene is TRBV30, the J gene TRBJ1-6; TRBD1 aligns across 8 bases. The CDR3 length is 14 residues. Germline CDR1 is GTSNPN and CDR2 is SVGIG (reference sequence). CDR3 sequence: CAGRVQGAPRTLHF. CDR3 nucleotides: TGTGCCGGGAGGGTCCAGGGGGCCCCCAGGACCCTCCACTTT. Variable domain in full (rest from reference TRBV30 and TRBJ1-6): SQTIHQWPATLVQPVGSPLSLECTVEGTSNPNLYWYRQAAGRGLQLLFYSVGIGQISSEVPQNLSASRPQDRQFILSSKKLLLSDSGFYLCAGRVQGAPRTLHFGNGTRLTVT.

The J gene is TRBJ2-1, the V gene TRBV5-6; 9 bases agree with TRBD1. The CDR3 runs 19 residues. Unmatched junction bases numbered 14, after V lost 0 bases and J lost 4 bases. The V gene's germline CDR1 is SGHDT and CDR2 YYEEEE. The CDR3 region has the DNA TGTGCCAGCAGCTTGGCGGGGGAGGTATGGGACAGGGCTTACAATGAGCAGTTCTTC. Translated, it gives CASSLAGEVWDRAYNEQFF.

This chain uses TRBV5-4 with TRBJ2-5, with D hard to call. CDR3 size: 13 residues. Looked up from germline, CDR1 is SGHNT and CDR2 is YYREEE (reference sequence). V was clipped by 1 base and J by 2 bases, with 6 bases between them. CDR3 in DNA: TGTGCCAGCAGCTTGTCATCACAAGAGACCCAGTACTTC. Translating it yields CASSLSSQETQYF.

The gene calls are TRBV4-1 and TRBJ2-1, with 11 bases aligning to TRBD2. The trim removed 4 bases at V and 8 bases at J, leaving 7 bases unmatched. CDR3 length: 15 residues. The germline V gene encodes CDR1 MGHRA and CDR2 YSYEKL. Written as DNA, the CDR3 is TGCGCCAGCAGCCCCCCTAGCGGGAGGCTGGATGAGCAGTTCTTC. This codes for CASSPPSGRLDEQFF.

The CDR3 here is CASSFGLSVSGVYNEQFF. As DNA, the CDR3 is TGTGCCAGCAGCTTTGGTCTCTCCGTGAGCGGGGTTTACAATGAGCAGTTCTTC. This sequence joins TRBV11-2 and TRBJ2-1, with TRBD2 matching over 7 bases. The CDR3 runs 18 residues. V shed 3 bases, J shed 4 bases, and the junction held 15 bases outside the gene matches. Germline values: CDR1 SGHAT, CDR2 FQNNGV.

The CDR3 spells CASGLVLGGTGGYEQYF. CDR3 in DNA: TGTGCTAGTGGTTTGGTACTAGGTGGGACAGGGGGCTACGAGCAGTACTTC. J is TRBJ2-7 and V is TRBV12-5, with TRBD1 matching 11 bases. Looked up from germline, CDR1 is LGHNT and CDR2 is FRNRAP. This CDR3 is 17 amino acids long. J lost 3 bases, V lost 0 bases, and 7 bases had no gene match. Looking up the rest from reference TRBV12-5 and TRBJ2-7 gives the full variable domain: DARVTQTPRHKVTEMGQEVTMRCQPILGHNTVFWYRQTMMQGLELLAYFRNRAPLDDSGMPKDRFSAEMPDATLATLKIQPSEPRDSAVYFCASGLVLGGTGGYEQYFGPGTRLTVT.

This clone showed up just once. This rearrangement joins TRBV5-4 to TRBJ1-1, with no clear D. CDR3 length equals 15 residues. Germline assignment: CDR1 SGHNT and CDR2 YYREEE (reference sequence). Trimming took 4 bases from V and 0 from J, leaving 13 bases between them. In nucleotides, the CDR3 is TGTGCCAGCAGCCTTGATAAACAAGTGAACACTGAAGCTTTCTTT. Translation gives CASSLDKQVNTEAFF.

The chain is built from TRBV25-1 and TRBJ2-7; 8 nucleotides agree with TRBD1. V was pared by 2 bases and J by 3 bases, with 15 bases of the junction left unmatched. Per the germline V gene, CDR1 is MGHDK and CDR2 is SYGVNS. The CDR3 length is 18 residues. CDR3 residues: CASSEISSGGQGRYEQYF. The CDR3 DNA reads as TGTGCCAGCAGTGAAATAAGCTCGGGCGGACAGGGCCGCTACGAGCAGTACTTC.

The genes are TRBV19 and TRBJ2-7; D is perhaps TRBD2 (6 bases). This CDR3 contains 12 residues. V dropped 6 bases and J dropped 2 bases, with 8 bases sitting between them. From germline, CDR1 is LNHDA and CDR2 SQIVND (reference sequence). The CDR3 DNA follows: TGTGCCAGTAGCCCGGGGGCCTACGAGCAGTACTTC. Protein: CASSPGAYEQYF.